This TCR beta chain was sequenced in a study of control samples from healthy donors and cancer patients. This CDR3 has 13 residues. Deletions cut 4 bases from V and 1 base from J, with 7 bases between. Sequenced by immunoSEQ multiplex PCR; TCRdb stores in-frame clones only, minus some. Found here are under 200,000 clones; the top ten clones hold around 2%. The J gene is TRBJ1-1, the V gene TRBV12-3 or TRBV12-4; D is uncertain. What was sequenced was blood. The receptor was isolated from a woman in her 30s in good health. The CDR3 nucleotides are TGTGCCAGCAGTTCCGAACGGAACACTGAAGCTTTCTTT. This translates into CASSSERNTEAFF.